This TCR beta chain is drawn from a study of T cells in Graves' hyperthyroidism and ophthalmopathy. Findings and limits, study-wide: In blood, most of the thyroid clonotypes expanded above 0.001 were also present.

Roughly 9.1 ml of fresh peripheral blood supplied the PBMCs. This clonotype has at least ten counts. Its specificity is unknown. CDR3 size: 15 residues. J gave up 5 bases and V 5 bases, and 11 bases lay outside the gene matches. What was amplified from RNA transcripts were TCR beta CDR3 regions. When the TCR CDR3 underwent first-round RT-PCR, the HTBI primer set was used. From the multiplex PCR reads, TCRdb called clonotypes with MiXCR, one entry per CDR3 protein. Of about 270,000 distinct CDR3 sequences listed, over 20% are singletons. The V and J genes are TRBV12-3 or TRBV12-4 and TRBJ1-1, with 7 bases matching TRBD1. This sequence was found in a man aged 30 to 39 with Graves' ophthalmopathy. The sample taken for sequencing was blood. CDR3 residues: CASSTSQGWGTEAFF. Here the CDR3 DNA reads TGTGCCAGCAGTACCTCACAGGGGTGGGGTACTGAAGCTTTCTTT.